Below are 17 T cell receptor beta chains sequenced from a single sample in a study of Ad26.COV2.S vaccination and SARS-CoV-2 variants. The repertoire was sequenced with immunoSEQ multiplex PCR; TCRdb's copy has only in-frame clones and lacks some. The data contain some 350,000 clones, 90% to 95% of them singletons. The sequencing here drew on peripheral blood, taken after recovery from COVID-19. The receptor source for this set is a human donor who had recovered from COVID-19.

The rearrangement uses TRBV7-9 and TRBJ2-7; no reliable D call. The length of the CDR3 is 13 residues. The V gene lost 3 bases and the J gene lost 1 base, with 7 bases spanning the gap. Per germline, CDR1 SEHNR and CDR2 FQNEAQ (reference sequence). The CDR3 sequence: CASSFPGSYEQYF. The CDR3 nucleotides are TGTGCCAGCAGCTTTCCAGGATCCTACGAGCAGTACTTC.

This chain uses TRBV10-2 with TRBJ2-7; D possibly corresponds to TRBD2 (5 bases). From germline, CDR1 is WSHSY and CDR2 SAAADI. The V end was cut by 8 bases, the J end by 5 bases, with 13 bases between. The CDR3 is 12 residues long. CDR3 coding DNA: TGCGCCAGCGGGTTTCGGGGAGACGAGCAGTACTTC. Translation gives CASGFRGDEQYF.

The V call is TRBV7-2, the J call TRBJ2-3, with unresolved D. The length of the CDR3 is 16 residues. The V gene lost 4 bases and the J gene lost 2 bases, with 16 bases spanning the gap. From germline, CDR1 is SGHTA and CDR2 FQGNSA. Here the CDR3 reads CASSSGPTRTTDTQYF. The CDR3 bases are TGTGCCAGCAGCTCCGGACCGACCAGGACCACAGATACGCAGTATTTT. The whole variable domain, remainder taken from reference TRBV7-2 and TRBJ2-3, is GAGVSQSPSNKVTEKGKDVELRCDPISGHTALYWYRQSLGQGLEFLIYFQGNSAPDKSGLPSDRFSAERTGGSVSTLTIQRTQQEDSAVYLCASSSGPTRTTDTQYFGPGTRLTVL.

The rearrangement uses TRBV5-6 and TRBJ2-6; D gene ambiguous. The CDR3 length is 17 residues. V was clipped by 0 bases and J by 0 bases, with 10 bases between them. Per germline, CDR1 SGHDT and CDR2 YYEEEE. The CDR3 region is CASSLAVRLSGANVLTF. The CDR3 nucleotides are TGTGCCAGCAGCTTGGCCGTCAGACTCTCTGGGGCCAACGTCCTGACTTTC.

This chain connects TRBV6-4 to TRBJ1-2; D unresolved. The CDR3 has 16 amino acids. The V end lost 2 bases, the J end lost 2 bases, and 15 bases lay between the germline ends. Germline V gene lookup returns CDR1 MRHNA and CDR2 SNTAGT. The CDR3 region is CASSDSGNTENYGYTF. CDR3 nucleotide sequence: TGTGCCAGCAGTGACAGCGGGAACACCGAAAACTATGGCTACACCTTC.

This clone showed up just once. CDR3 residues: CASSLPSTETQYF. CDR3 coding DNA: TGTGCCAGCAGCTTGCCTTCCACCGAGACCCAGTACTTC. This sequence joins TRBV5-4 and TRBJ2-5, with D unresolved. The CDR3 extends over 13 amino acids. Trimming cost V 1 base and J 5 bases, with 9 bases left between them. CDR1 SGHNT and CDR2 YYREEE come from the germline V gene (reference sequence).

The J gene is TRBJ2-7, the V gene TRBV5-1; D remains unclear. The CDR3 has 15 amino acids. V was shortened by 1 base and J by 4 bases, with 15 bases between the two germline ends. CDR1 is SGHRS and CDR2 is YFSETQ in the germline V gene. CDR3 coding DNA: TGCGCCAGCAGCTTGTCCCACAGTCAGCCTTACGAGCAGTACTTC. Translating it yields CASSLSHSQPYEQYF.

The V gene is TRBV24-1, the J gene TRBJ1-1, with D tentatively TRBD1 (5 bases). The CDR3 loop spans 13 amino acids. Trimming took off 3 bases at V and 5 bases at J, with 9 bases between the two ends. Germline V gene sequence: CDR1 KGHDR, CDR2 SFDVKD. CDR3 sequence: CATSDHQGTEAFF. The CDR3 nucleotides read TGTGCCACCAGTGATCACCAGGGTACTGAAGCTTTCTTT.

The chain carries TRBV4-2 and TRBJ1-2; D unresolved. Germline CDR1 reads LGHNA; CDR2 reads YNFKEQ. The CDR3 totals 15 residues. V lost 0 bases and J 7 bases, leaving 15 bases between the germline ends. The chain's CDR3 is CASSQEIRGVGGYTF. The CDR3 DNA follows: TGTGCCAGCAGCCAAGAGATTCGCGGGGTAGGTGGCTACACCTTC.

The CDR3 sequence is CASSLGTVSNQPQHF. The CDR3, as DNA: TGTGCCAGCAGCTTAGGTACAGTTAGCAATCAGCCCCAGCATTTT. This chain joins TRBV7-9 and TRBJ1-5; D gene uncertain. V lost 1 base and J 0 bases, leaving 7 bases between the germline ends. Germline lookup yields CDR1 SEHNR and CDR2 FQNEAQ (reference sequence). There are 15 residues in the CDR3.

V gene TRBV7-6 combines with J gene TRBJ1-6, with D possibly TRBD1 on 6 matching bases. Per the germline V gene, CDR1 is SGHVS and CDR2 is FNYEAQ. V dropped 4 bases and J dropped 10 bases, with 20 bases sitting between them. The length of the CDR3 is 16 residues. In DNA form, the CDR3 reads TGTGCCAGCAGCTCGGCTGTAGGGGGGAACGGATCACCCCTCCACTTT. Amino acid sequence: CASSSAVGGNGSPLHF. The whole variable domain, filled in from reference TRBV7-6 and TRBJ1-6, reads GAGVSQSPRYKVTKRGQDVALRCDPISGHVSLYWYRQALGQGPEFLTYFNYEAQQDKSGLPNDRFSAERPEGSISTLTIQRTEQRDSAMYRCASSSAVGGNGSPLHFGNGTRLTVT.

V and J are TRBV6-5 and TRBJ2-5, with D unresolved. CDR3 length: 12 amino acids. Trimming cost V 5 bases and J 5 bases, with 9 bases left between them. Germline V gene lookup returns CDR1 MNHEY and CDR2 SVGAGI. DNA of the CDR3: TGTGCCAGCAGTAACGGGCACGAGACCCAGTACTTC. This codes for CASSNGHETQYF.

This chain joins TRBV19 and TRBJ1-1; 8 nucleotides match TRBD1. V shed 11 bases and J 5 bases; nucleotides not matched to a gene: 10. CDR3 size: 13 residues. Per the germline V gene, CDR1 is LNHDA and CDR2 is SQIVND (reference sequence). In DNA, the CDR3 is TGTGCCTCCGGTACACAGGGGGATACTGAAGCTTTCTTT. Amino acid sequence: CASGTQGDTEAFF.

The CDR3 nucleotides read TGTGCCAGCAGTTCGACCTCTGTTGGTGAGCAGTTCTTC. Residues: CASSSTSVGEQFF. This chain connects TRBV12-3 or TRBV12-4 to TRBJ2-1, with D uncertain. The CDR3 loop spans 13 amino acids. V shed 4 bases and J shed 9 bases, with 13 bases lying between them.

This clone has just one count. J is TRBJ2-3 and V is TRBV27; 9 bases align to TRBD1. CDR1 is MNHEY and CDR2 is SMNVEV in the germline V gene (reference sequence). The CDR3 is 15 amino acids. V dropped 6 bases and J dropped 3; count of bases not matched to a gene: 7. CDR3 sequence (DNA): TGTGCCAGCAGGCCTGCCGGGACAGGGACAGATACGCAGTATTTT. Translation gives CASRPAGTGTDTQYF.

The chain combines TRBV10-1 with TRBJ2-7; 7 bases are a match to TRBD2. CDR1 and CDR2 from the germline V gene are WNHNN and SYGVQD (reference sequence). The CDR3 runs 14 residues. J lost 6 bases, V lost 1 base, and 6 bases had no gene match. Written as DNA, the CDR3 is TGCGCCAGCAGTGAGTTTAGCGGGCCATCCGAGCAGTACTTC. Protein product: CASSEFSGPSEQYF.

This clone was seen more than once but under ten times. This chain uses TRBV6-5 with TRBJ2-3; 7 bases fit TRBD1. This CDR3 region has 13 residues. Losses at the gene ends were 8 bases for V and 0 bases for J; bases not matched to a gene: 2. Germline CDR1 is MNHEY and CDR2 is SVGAGI. The CDR3 sequence is CASWTGSTDTQYF. In DNA, the CDR3 is TGTGCCAGCTGGACAGGTAGCACAGATACGCAGTATTTT.